This T cell receptor (beta chain) was sequenced for a study of blood T cell repertoires in COVID-19. TCRdb's table, derived via immunoSEQ multiplex PCR, lists solely in-frame clones and lacks some. The sample records around 250,000 clones, roughly 83% being singletons. Per germline, CDR1 SGHRS and CDR2 YFSETQ. CDR3 length: 13 amino acids. Trimming left V 0 bases short and J 2 bases short, with 6 bases between. This TCR was sampled from a man aged 80 or over with acute or convalescent COVID-19. The chain links TRBV5-1 to TRBJ2-7; D unclear. The sequencing sample was made of peripheral blood. The CDR3 region is CASSLEIAYEQYF. The DNA of the CDR3 is TGCGCCAGCAGCTTGGAGATAGCCTACGAGCAGTACTTC.